This T cell receptor (beta chain) was observed in a study of cytomegalovirus exposure and HLA in healthy donors. With 0 bases removed from V and 3 bases from J, the gap between germline ends came to 12 bases. This CDR3 contains 15 residues. CDR1 and CDR2 (germline): MGHRA, YSYEKL. This clone was picked up a small number of times. The antigen remains unidentified. The study, taken as a whole, reports: A later analysis reportedly identified an Asian-associated ancestry cluster as carrying fewer N-insertions than the approximately 640-donor mean.

The PCR ran on 60 Vbeta and 13 Jbeta primers. TCRdb keeps only in-frame clones here, not all; method: immunoSEQ multiplex PCR. The top ten clones hold approximately 5% of a sample with roughly 100,000 clones, 75% to 85% of them seen once. The receptor was isolated from a woman aged 40 to 55 in good health and CMV-seronegative. The sequenced sample was PBMCs. The chain combines TRBV4-1 with TRBJ2-7; possible D gene TRBD2, 5 bases. CDR3 loop: CASSQEYKGDYEQYF. DNA of the CDR3: TGCGCCAGCAGCCAAGAATATAAGGGAGACTACGAGCAGTACTTC.